This T cell receptor beta chain is drawn from a study of blood T cell repertoires in COVID-19. Study as a whole: There were acute and convalescent COVID-19 samples, and they came from the United States, Italy and Spain.

The germline gives CDR1 SGHVS, CDR2 FNYEAQ. The CDR3 totals 14 residues. V was pared by 5 bases and J by 6 bases, with 8 bases of the junction left unmatched. The data were produced by immunoSEQ multiplex PCR, yet TCRdb's version contains in-frame clones alone and is incomplete. The repertoire has approximately 60,000 clones, roughly 82% of them found once; the top ten carry more than 5%. The TCR sequence derives from a human donor in a cohort sampled during active COVID-19. What was sequenced was peripheral blood. The V gene is TRBV7-6, the J gene TRBJ2-3; 7 nucleotides align to TRBD2. This CDR3 reads CASSGGLPPDTQYF. The CDR3 DNA reads as TGTGCCAGCAGCGGGGGACTACCCCCCGATACGCAGTATTTT.